The 5 T cell receptor beta chains given below trace back to one sample, sequenced in a study of radiation and T cells in renal cell carcinoma. Libraries were prepared by immunoSEQ multiplex PCR; TCRdb keeps only in-frame clonotypes and omits some of them. The data contain roughly 120,000 clones, around 84% of them seen just once; the ten biggest clones take up approximately 3%. As to time point: baseline pretreatment blood. As to treatment: 15 Gy SBRT to primary tumor, nephrectomy 4 weeks later. This specimen was blood, taken from a patient whose treatment included radiotherapy and nephrectomy. The receptors were gathered from a woman in her fifties or sixties with renal cell carcinoma.

The V gene is TRBV19, the J gene TRBJ2-3; D perhaps matches TRBD1 (6 bases). CDR1 and CDR2 from the germline V gene are LNHDA and SQIVND (reference sequence). Trimming left V 7 bases short and J 2 bases short, with 10 bases between. The CDR3 runs to 13 residues. This CDR3 is CASTTGLTDTQYF. In DNA, the CDR3 is TGTGCCAGTACCACAGGGCTCACAGATACGCAGTATTTT.

J is TRBJ2-1 and V is TRBV5-1, with TRBD1 matching over 10 bases. This CDR3 spans 13 amino acids. CDR1 is SGHRS and CDR2 is YFSETQ in the germline V gene. With 0 bases clipped from V and 12 bases from J, the junction kept 3 bases outside the gene matches. CDR3 in DNA: TGCGCCAGCAGCTTGGACGGACAGGGGGGGCAGTTCTTC. It encodes CASSLDGQGGQFF.

This clone appeared once. This chain joins TRBV5-8 and TRBJ1-1; the D is unclear. The CDR3 contains 16 residues. Germline loops: CDR1 SGHTS, CDR2 YDEGEE. V was trimmed by 1 base and J by 0 bases, leaving 13 bases between them. CDR3 in DNA: TGTGCCAGCAGCTTGTACGCTGGACGGGTGAACACTGAAGCTTTCTTT. Residues: CASSLYAGRVNTEAFF.

The V and J genes are TRBV7-9 and TRBJ2-5, with TRBD2 identical over 8 bases. The germline gives CDR1 SEHNR, CDR2 FQNEAQ (reference sequence). Trimming cost V 5 bases and J 4 bases; bases outside gene matches: 12. The CDR3 has 16 amino acids. The chain's CDR3 is CASSPRTSRPSETQYF. The CDR3 region has the DNA TGTGCCAGCAGCCCTAGGACTAGCAGGCCCTCAGAGACCCAGTACTTC.

V gene TRBV5-4 combines with J gene TRBJ1-6; TRBD1 is a possible D gene (6 bases). The ends were cut back, 0 bases at V and 5 bases at J, with 9 bases in the middle. CDR1 and CDR2 (germline): SGHNT, YYREEE (reference sequence). This CDR3 is 15 amino acids long. The CDR3 loop reads CASSLAGVNNSPLHF. In DNA, the CDR3 is TGTGCCAGCAGCTTGGCAGGGGTGAATAATTCACCCCTCCACTTT. The full variable domain, with the rest looked up from reference TRBV5-4 and TRBJ1-6, is ETGVTQSPTHLIKTRGQQVTLRCSSQSGHNTVSWYQQALGQGPQFIFQYYREEENGRGNFPPRFSGLQFPNYSSELNVNALELDDSALYLCASSLAGVNNSPLHFGNGTRLTVT.